The 28 T cell receptor beta chains below all came from one sample that was sequenced in a study of blood T cell repertoires in COVID-19. Only in-frame clones appear in the TCRdb table, and some are missing; sequencing was by immunoSEQ multiplex PCR. The profile shows 100,000 to 120,000 clones, approximately 80% of them singletons. Source material: peripheral blood. The receptors shown here come from a woman aged 55-69 years with acute or convalescent COVID-19.

The gene calls are TRBV6-5 and TRBJ1-2; 8 bases agree with TRBD1. CDR1 MNHEY and CDR2 SVGAGI come from the germline V gene. Germline trimming cut 2 bases from V and 8 bases from J; bases unmatched to any gene: 4. The CDR3 length is 13 residues. CDR3 in amino acids: CASSYRTGIGYTF. DNA of the CDR3: TGTGCCAGCAGTTACCGGACAGGGATCGGCTACACCTTC.

The chain carries TRBV9 and TRBJ2-3; 7 nucleotides agree with TRBD2. Germline V gene sequence: CDR1 SGDLS, CDR2 YYNGEE. After removal of 2 bases from V and 6 bases from J, the junction contained 6 bases not matched to a gene. This CDR3 has 14 amino acids. The CDR3 here is CASSVGLAEDTQYF. CDR3 nucleotides: TGTGCCAGCAGCGTGGGGCTAGCGGAGGATACGCAGTATTTT.

This chain uses TRBV5-4 with TRBJ2-5; weak D call: TRBD2 (6 bases). The CDR3 has 13 residues. From germline, CDR1 is SGHNT and CDR2 YYREEE (reference sequence). Trimming pared 1 base from V and 5 bases from J, leaving 9 bases between. The CDR3 reads CASSLFGGETQYF. The CDR3 coding sequence is TGTGCCAGCAGCTTGTTTGGGGGGGAGACCCAGTACTTC.

The chain carries TRBV18 and TRBJ2-7, with 8 bases identical to TRBD1. The CDR3 runs to 14 residues. The germline V gene encodes CDR1 KGHSH and CDR2 LQKENI. Germline trimming cut 6 bases from V and 7 bases from J; bases unmatched to any gene: 11. The CDR3 DNA reads TGTGCCAGCTCCCCCGGGACAGGAGGGTATGAGCAGTACTTC. Protein sequence: CASSPGTGGYEQYF.

V and J are TRBV27 and TRBJ2-3; unclear D gene. V was shortened by 3 bases and J by 0 bases, with 7 bases between the two germline ends. Per the germline V gene, CDR1 is MNHEY and CDR2 is SMNVEV (reference sequence). The CDR3 is 14 residues long. This CDR3 reads CASSLSTSTDTQYF. CDR3 DNA: TGTGCCAGCAGTTTGTCGACTAGCACAGATACGCAGTATTTT.

The J gene is TRBJ1-5, the V gene TRBV2, with 7 positions matching TRBD1. CDR3 length: 14 amino acids. The germline gives CDR1 SNHLY, CDR2 FYNNEI. J was trimmed by 3 bases and V by 5 bases; bases with no gene match: 4. CDR3 DNA sequence: TGTGCCAGCAGTCCCGACAGGGACAATCAGCCCCAGCATTTT. It codes for CASSPDRDNQPQHF.

The chain uses TRBV11-3 and TRBJ2-1, with unresolved D. The ends were cut back, 0 bases at V and 7 bases at J, with 7 bases in the middle. This CDR3 region has 13 residues. Germline values: CDR1 SGHNT, CDR2 YENEEA. The CDR3 bases are TGTGCCAGCAGCTTAGAGGCGGAGAATGAGCAGTTCTTC. Translation: CASSLEAENEQFF. Together with reference TRBV11-3 and TRBJ2-1, the CDR3 gives the full variable domain: EAGVVQSPRYKIIEKKQPVAFWCNPISGHNTLYWYLQNLGQGPELLIRYENEEAVDDSQLPKDRFSAERLKGVDSTLKIQPAELGDSAVYLCASSLEAENEQFFGPGTRLTVL.

This clone was counted only a few times. The chain recombines TRBV13 with TRBJ1-1, with a tentative D call TRBD1 (6 bases). V was trimmed by 0 bases and J by 8 bases, leaving 22 bases between them. The CDR3 covers 17 residues. Germline V lookup: CDR1 PRHDT, CDR2 FYEKMQ (reference sequence). CDR3 bases: TGTGCCAGCAGCTTAGGCAGGAGCGGCAGGGGATCTTGGGAAGCTTTCTTT. This encodes CASSLGRSGRGSWEAFF.

This clone was seen a few times. The gene calls are TRBV19 and TRBJ1-2, with TRBD1 matching over 11 bases. Germline V gives CDR1 LNHDA, CDR2 SQIVND (reference sequence). V lost 9 bases to trimming and J lost 4 bases; unmatched junction nucleotides: 7. This CDR3 contains 14 residues. CDR3 bases: TGTGCCAGCACAGGGACAGGGGGTGGCTATGGCTACACCTTC. Amino acids: CASTGTGGGYGYTF.

This chain uses TRBV9 with TRBJ2-1, with TRBD1 matching 7 bases. Per the germline V gene, CDR1 is SGDLS and CDR2 is YYNGEE. This CDR3 spans 12 amino acids. Trimming removed 5 bases from V and 8 bases from J; junction bases left unmatched: 4. This CDR3 is CASSEQGDEQFF. The CDR3 nucleotides read TGTGCCAGCAGTGAGCAGGGGGATGAGCAGTTCTTC.

This sequence joins TRBV6-5 and TRBJ1-4; TRBD1 is a possible D gene (5 bases). Germline lookup yields CDR1 MNHEY and CDR2 SVGAGI. The CDR3 length is 16 residues. V was clipped by 0 bases and J by 6 bases, with 14 bases between them. CDR3 loop: CASSYSIGRTHEKLFF. CDR3 in DNA: TGTGCCAGCAGTTACTCGATCGGCCGGACACATGAAAAACTGTTTTTT.

The chain recombines TRBV5-1 with TRBJ2-7, with D uncertain. The CDR3 sequence is 15 residues long. Germline CDR1 is SGHRS and CDR2 is YFSETQ. The V end was cut by 0 bases, the J end by 2 bases, with 12 bases between. This CDR3 reads CASSLGTDITYEQYF. The CDR3 bases are TGCGCCAGCAGCTTGGGCACAGACATCACCTACGAGCAGTACTTC.

This chain connects TRBV7-2 to TRBJ1-5; 9 bases line up with TRBD1. V shed 5 bases and J 5 bases; nucleotides not matched to a gene: 7. CDR1 and CDR2 from the germline V gene are SGHTA and FQGNSA. This CDR3 is 15 amino acids long. CDR3 sequence (DNA): TGTGCCAGCAGCCCTACAGGGGGCAGGGATCAGCCCCAGCATTTT. Protein product: CASSPTGGRDQPQHF.

Only a few counts were recorded for this clone. The chain has TRBV9 and TRBJ1-2; D gene uncertain. The CDR3 contains 17 residues. Per germline, CDR1 SGDLS and CDR2 YYNGEE. The V end lost 0 bases, the J end lost 4 bases, and 19 bases lay between the germline ends. CDR3 sequence: CASSVEPGPASTYGYTF. The CDR3 nucleotides read TGTGCCAGCAGCGTAGAGCCTGGTCCTGCAAGTACCTATGGCTACACCTTC.

This clone was seen once. CDR3 loop: CASGSRRGANYGYTF. The CDR3, as DNA: TGTGCCAGCGGGTCCCGACGGGGAGCTAACTATGGCTACACCTTC. The chain joins TRBV27 to TRBJ1-2, with D hard to call. The CDR3 loop spans 15 amino acids. V was pared by 8 bases and J by 0 bases, with 16 bases between. CDR1 is MNHEY and CDR2 is SMNVEV in the germline V gene (reference sequence).

This clone was recorded a few times. The gene calls are TRBV10-2 and TRBJ1-4; D unresolved. Trimming pared 2 bases from V and 4 bases from J, leaving 5 bases between. Germline lookup yields CDR1 WSHSY and CDR2 SAAADI. CDR3 size: 13 residues. Here the CDR3 reads CASSEVLNEKLFF. The CDR3 coding sequence is TGCGCCAGCAGTGAGGTTCTTAATGAAAAACTGTTTTTT.

This chain links TRBV19 with TRBJ1-6, with D possibly matching TRBD1 (6 bases). Germline-derived CDR1 and CDR2 are LNHDA and SQIVND (reference sequence). V lost 1 base, J lost 5 bases, and 9 bases lay in between. The CDR3 has 15 amino acids. CDR3 DNA: TGTGCCAGTAGTATAGCTGGACAGAATAATTCACCCCTCCACTTT. Translation: CASSIAGQNNSPLHF.

This clone was picked up a small number of times. The gene calls are TRBV9 and TRBJ2-6; 8 positions match TRBD1. CDR1 is SGDLS, CDR2 YYNGEE, per germline. CDR3 length: 17 amino acids. The trim removed 4 bases at V and 3 bases at J, leaving 9 bases unmatched. The CDR3: CASSRDRGISGANVLTF. The CDR3 DNA is TGTGCCAGCAGCCGAGACAGGGGAATAAGTGGGGCCAACGTCCTGACTTTC.

The chain links TRBV11-2 to TRBJ2-7, with 7 bases that match TRBD2. Germline CDR1 SGHAT, CDR2 FQNNGV. The CDR3 runs 15 residues. V gave up 1 base and J gave up 0 bases; unmatched junction bases: 3. In DNA, the CDR3 is TGTGCCAGCAGCTTAGGAGCGGGGAGCTCCTACGAGCAGTACTTC. It is translated as CASSLGAGSSYEQYF.

The V gene is TRBV11-2, the J gene TRBJ2-4; D perhaps matches TRBD1 (5 bases). Per germline, CDR1 SGHAT and CDR2 FQNNGV. The CDR3 spans 12 residues. V shed 5 bases and J shed 7 bases, with 9 bases lying between them. CDR3 region: CASSAQGNIQYF. DNA for the CDR3: TGTGCCAGCAGCGCTCAGGGTAACATTCAGTACTTC.

This clone was observed a single time. This chain uses TRBV4-3 with TRBJ1-1; possibly TRBD1 for D (6 bases). Trimming removed 0 bases from V and 11 bases from J, with 13 bases in between. The length of the CDR3 is 13 residues. Germline CDR1 LGHNA, CDR2 YSLEER. The CDR3 DNA reads TGCGCCAGCAGCCAAGATCTAGGGAGGGGGGCTTTCTTT. Amino acid sequence: CASSQDLGRGAFF.

DNA for the CDR3: TGTGCCTGGAGTCCGGACACCTCCTACGAGCAGTACTTC. Amino acid sequence: CAWSPDTSYEQYF. The V and J genes are TRBV30 and TRBJ2-7, with D possibly TRBD1 on 5 matching bases. Deletions cut 2 bases from V and 0 bases from J, with 8 bases between. The CDR3 contains 13 residues. The V gene's germline CDR1 is GTSNPN and CDR2 SVGIG (reference sequence). The full variable domain, completed using reference TRBV30 and TRBJ2-7, is SQTIHQWPATLVQPVGSPLSLECTVEGTSNPNLYWYRQAAGRGLQLLFYSVGIGQISSEVPQNLSASRPQDRQFILSSKKLLLSDSGFYLCAWSPDTSYEQYFGPGTRLTVT.

This clone was seen a handful of times. The V and J genes are TRBV12-3 or TRBV12-4 and TRBJ1-2; TRBD1 matches at 7 bases. This CDR3 comprises 12 residues. Germline trimming cut 5 bases from V and 5 bases from J; bases unmatched to any gene: 2. This chain's CDR3 is CASSPTGYGYTF. The CDR3 nucleotides read TGTGCCAGCAGTCCGACAGGGTATGGCTACACCTTC.

The gene calls are TRBV6-5 and TRBJ2-5, with TRBD1 matching over 8 bases. With 6 bases clipped from V and 4 bases from J, the junction kept 4 bases outside the gene matches. CDR1 is MNHEY, CDR2 SVGAGI, per germline. The CDR3 extends over 13 amino acids. Here the CDR3 reads CASRQDRAETQYF. The CDR3 DNA reads as TGTGCCAGCAGGCAGGACAGGGCAGAGACCCAGTACTTC.

The V and J genes are TRBV11-2 and TRBJ2-7, with D maybe TRBD1 (5 bases). V was clipped by 2 bases and J by 0 bases, with 8 bases between them. The CDR3 contains 14 residues. Germline V gene data show CDR1 as SGHAT and CDR2 as FQNNGV. The CDR3 bases are TGTGCCAGCAGCTTACGAAGGGGCTCCTACGAGCAGTACTTC. Amino acid sequence: CASSLRRGSYEQYF.

V is TRBV24-1 and J is TRBJ2-1, with D hard to call. The germline V gene encodes CDR1 KGHDR and CDR2 SFDVKD. Trimming left V 6 bases short and J 0 bases short, with 8 bases between. CDR3 length: 14 residues. The CDR3 DNA reads TGTGCCACCAGTTCTTACTTCTCCTACAATGAGCAGTTCTTC. Its protein is CATSSYFSYNEQFF.

This rearrangement joins TRBV4-1 to TRBJ1-4; D is possibly TRBD1 (6 bases). The CDR3 runs to 13 residues. V lost 6 bases and J 4 bases, leaving 9 bases between the germline ends. Germline V gene data show CDR1 as MGHRA and CDR2 as YSYEKL. The CDR3 region is CASRKGVNEKLFF. The CDR3 bases are TGCGCCAGCAGAAAGGGGGTTAATGAAAAACTGTTTTTT.

This clone was counted a few times. The chain uses TRBV7-2 and TRBJ1-1, with unresolved D. Trimming stripped 5 bases from V and 6 bases from J, with 16 bases between. Looked up from germline, CDR1 is SGHTA and CDR2 is FQGNSA. CDR3 size: 14 residues. This chain's CDR3 is CASSLIPGYSEAFF. CDR3 in DNA: TGTGCCAGCAGCCTCATACCCGGGTACTCTGAAGCTTTCTTT.